The source of this TCR beta chain is a study of shared clonotypes between healthy human individuals. Study overall: The donor pool was made up of a couple of women and a few men aged 18 to 49.

About this clone itself: The antigen remains undetermined.

Study-wide results and limits: It was the non-shared clonotypes that had lower generation probabilities than clonotypes shared by all four donors.

Germline V CDR1 and CDR2: MDHEN, SYDVKM. The CDR3 covers 14 residues. Between the trimmed V and J ends, which lost 6 bases and 7 bases, there was a span of 18 bases. CD45RO-negative, CCR7-positively selected cells formed the naive CD8 fraction, excluding terminally differentiated effector memory CD45RA+ cells. Healthy and HIV-negative, the adult donors had no recent acute infections or vaccinations. This table comes from immunoSEQ multiplex PCR, and its TCRdb copy is limited to in-frame clones, with some not included. The sample contains under 600,000 clones, about 98% of which appear only once. The V and J genes are TRBV28 and TRBJ1-1; D gene unclear. Sequenced input: naive CD8+ T cells sorted from blood. The TCR was taken from a man aged 25 to 40 in good health. The CDR3 DNA sequence: TGTGCCAGCAGGAGCCGGAGGCGTAAAGATGAAGCTTTCTTT. Its translation is CASRSRRRKDEAFF.